Below, 17 T cell receptor beta chains from the same sample are listed, as sequenced in a study of T cell repertoires in cytomegalovirus infection. From the reads, TCRdb called clonotypes with MiXCR, one entry per CDR3 protein. The sample includes about 250,000 distinct CDR3 sequences, 17% of them seen just once. Input material: CD8+ T cells from PBMCs. These receptors all come from a human donor in good health (CMV status not recorded). Some clones in this sample may be carry-over from other donors' samples.

This clonotype has a count of ten or more. This chain connects TRBV28 to TRBJ1-1, with D perhaps matching TRBD1 (5 bases). V was clipped by 3 bases and J by 4 bases, with 21 bases between them. CDR1 and CDR2 (germline): MDHEN, SYDVKM. The CDR3 sequence is 17 residues long. The CDR3: CASSLAQERARGTEAFF. CDR3 bases: TGTGCCAGCAGTTTGGCACAGGAAAGGGCCCGAGGCACTGAAGCTTTCTTT.

This clonotype was observed many times. The V gene is TRBV6-6, the J gene TRBJ1-1, with a possible D match to TRBD1 (5 bases). The CDR3 consists of 14 residues. The ends were cut back, 6 bases at V and 6 bases at J, with 17 bases in the middle. Germline V gene sequence: CDR1 MNHNY, CDR2 SVGAGI (reference sequence). The CDR3 region has the DNA TGTGCCAGCAGGCAGACAGAGGGTATTCCTGAAGCTTTCTTT. This translates into CASRQTEGIPEAFF.

This clonotype was counted only a few times. The chain joins TRBV20-1 to TRBJ2-1; TRBD2 matches 8 bases. The CDR3 has 15 amino acids. V was clipped by 0 bases and J by 3 bases; unmatched bases: 4. Germline-derived CDR1 and CDR2 are DFQATT and SNEGSKA (reference sequence). The CDR3 loop is CSAREIAGNYNEQFF. The CDR3 DNA sequence: TGCAGTGCTAGAGAGATAGCGGGGAACTACAATGAGCAGTTCTTC.

This clonotype was observed many times. The V call is TRBV2, the J call TRBJ1-4, with TRBD1 matching 7 bases. The CDR3 spans 15 residues. Unmatched junction bases numbered 8, after V lost 6 bases and J lost 4 bases. Germline values: CDR1 SNHLY, CDR2 FYNNEI. Written as DNA, the CDR3 is TGTGCCAGCAGCGCATCTGGGACAGTTAATGAAAAACTGTTTTTT. Its translation is CASSASGTVNEKLFF.

This sequence joins TRBV11-2 and TRBJ1-2; D gene ambiguous. The germline gives CDR1 SGHAT, CDR2 FQNNGV. The CDR3 contains 14 residues. The V gene lost 2 bases and the J gene lost 3 bases, with 10 bases spanning the gap. The CDR3 region is CASSLRRDDYGYTF. The CDR3 region has the DNA TGTGCCAGCAGCTTAAGAAGGGATGACTATGGCTACACCTTC.

The chain combines TRBV5-1 with TRBJ2-7, with D tentatively TRBD1 or TRBD2 (5 bases each). This CDR3 spans 18 amino acids. Germline V gives CDR1 SGHRS, CDR2 YFSETQ. The ends were cut back, 1 base at V and 2 bases at J, with 22 bases in the middle. CDR3 sequence (DNA): TGCGCCAGCAGCTTGTACCACCGGGTCGGGGCTGCCGCCTACGAGCAGTACTTC. It codes for CASSLYHRVGAAAYEQYF.

The rearrangement uses TRBV20-1 and TRBJ2-3; TRBD1 or TRBD2 may be the D gene (5 bases each). V was trimmed by 0 bases and J by 10 bases, leaving 17 bases between them. The length of the CDR3 is 14 residues. Germline V gene data show CDR1 as DFQATT and CDR2 as SNEGSKA (reference sequence). The CDR3 loop is CSARDGGLGSAQYF. The DNA of the CDR3 is TGCAGTGCTAGAGATGGGGGTTTGGGCTCTGCGCAGTATTTT.

This clonotype was picked up many times. The rearrangement joins TRBV6-2 or TRBV6-3 to TRBJ2-1; D might be TRBD2 (6 bases). This CDR3 is built from 15 residues. Germline assignment: CDR1 MNHEY and CDR2 SVGEGT. Trimming removed 2 bases at V and 0 bases at J, with 8 bases between. The CDR3 DNA reads TGTGCCAGCAGTTACGGGGGAGGCTCCTACAATGAGCAGTTCTTC. This sequence encodes CASSYGGGSYNEQFF.

The table lists this clonotype with a few counts. The V and J genes are TRBV7-3 and TRBJ2-4; D uncertain. The CDR3 has 13 residues. Germline CDR1 is SGHTA and CDR2 is FQGTGA. Between the trimmed V and J ends, which lost 0 bases and 7 bases, there was a span of 7 bases. In DNA form, the CDR3 reads TGTGCCAGCAGCTTAACGCCCGGGAACATTCAGTACTTC. This gives the protein CASSLTPGNIQYF.

V gene TRBV6-1 combines with J gene TRBJ1-5, with D maybe TRBD1 (5 bases). V shed 1 base and J shed 7 bases, with 14 bases lying between them. Germline CDR1 MNHNS, CDR2 SASEGT. The CDR3 extends over 15 amino acids. CDR3 sequence (DNA): TGTGCCAGCAGTGAAGATCGTCAGGGCCGACAGCCCCAGCATTTT. Protein product: CASSEDRQGRQPQHF.

The chain uses TRBV7-9 and TRBJ2-1; TRBD1 or TRBD2 may be the D gene (6 bases each). Trimming pared 7 bases from V and 8 bases from J, leaving 18 bases between. Germline values: CDR1 SEHNR, CDR2 FQNEAQ (reference sequence). CDR3 size: 14 residues. The CDR3, as DNA: TGTGCCAGCACCTTGAGGGGGACTCTCGATGAGCAGTTCTTC. Its translation: CASTLRGTLDEQFF.

The CDR3 DNA follows: TGTGCCAGCAGCCCGGGACAGGGGTACTTCGGGTTCACTGAAGCTTTCTTT. Residues: CASSPGQGYFGFTEAFF. The V and J genes are TRBV7-9 and TRBJ1-1, with 10 bases matching TRBD1. The germline CDR1 and CDR2 sequences are SEHNR and FQNEAQ (reference sequence). The V segment lost 5 bases and the J segment 4 bases; nucleotides outside the gene matches: 13. There are 17 residues in the CDR3.

This clonotype has ten or more counts. Compared with germline, one end of the junction differs, possibly owing to a read error. The chain combines TRBV7-6 with TRBJ2-7; 8 bases are a match to TRBD1. In germline, CDR1 is SGHVS, CDR2 FNYEAQ. The CDR3 loop spans 11 amino acids. The CDR3 spells CASSSGTGATF. The CDR3 nucleotides are TGTGCCAGCAGCTCCGGGACAGGTGCGACGTTC.

This clonotype was counted a few times. The rearrangement joins TRBV20-1 to TRBJ2-1, with D possibly matching TRBD2 (6 bases). The CDR3 consists of 15 residues. Germline CDR1 DFQATT, CDR2 SNEGSKA (reference sequence). V was shortened by 0 bases and J by 5 bases, with 14 bases between the two germline ends. As DNA, the CDR3 is TGCAGTGCTAGAGATTACGCGGGACTTAACAATGAGCAGTTCTTC. This gives the protein CSARDYAGLNNEQFF.

The chain links TRBV20-1 to TRBJ1-5; D remains ambiguous. Germline CDR1 reads DFQATT; CDR2 reads SNEGSKA (reference sequence). The CDR3 has 14 residues. V was pared by 5 bases and J by 0 bases, with 11 bases between. The DNA of the CDR3 is TGCAGTGCTGCCGACGGATATAGCAATCAGCCCCAGCATTTT. As protein: CSAADGYSNQPQHF.

This clonotype appeared a few times. J is TRBJ2-2 and V is TRBV15; the match to TRBD1 covers 8 bases. J lost 8 bases, V lost 5 bases, and 16 bases had no gene match. CDR1 is LNHNV and CDR2 is YYDKDF in the germline V gene (reference sequence). CDR3 size: 17 residues. CDR3 coding DNA: TGTGCCACCAGCGATAATACTCGGGGCAGGGGGCGTGGGGAGCTGTTTTTT. It translates to CATSDNTRGRGRGELFF.

This clonotype was counted only a few times. CDR3 amino acids: CASGPRGENTEAFF. The CDR3 DNA reads as TGTGCCAGCGGTCCACGGGGGGAGAACACTGAAGCTTTCTTT. The chain employs TRBV12-3 or TRBV12-4 and TRBJ1-1; a weak D match, TRBD1 (5 bases). The ends were cut back, 8 bases at V and 1 base at J, with 14 bases in the middle. The CDR3 length is 14 residues.